The T cell receptor (beta chain) described here comes from a study of CD8 T cells in ankylosing spondylitis. General study results and limits: For ankylosing spondylitis blood, a TCR beta motif of fewer than 10 highly homologous variants appeared characteristic. Clones linked to disease were reported to show significant enrichment in matched ankylosing spondylitis synovial fluid.

This clonotype has only a few counts. Its antigen is unknown. Each CDR3 protein gets one entry after TCRdb re-called the 5' RACE reads with MiXCR. The sample lists 700,000 or so distinct CDR3 sequences, over 15% occurring once. V shed 6 bases and J shed 2 bases, with 20 bases lying between them. Germline V gives CDR1 ENHRY, CDR2 SYGVKD. The CDR3 sequence is 16 residues long. The receptor comes from a male donor with ankylosing spondylitis. The sequenced sample was blood, either unsorted or a sorted T cell fraction (not recorded which). This chain uses TRBV10-3 with TRBJ2-7; D is ambiguous. This CDR3 reads CAIRETDNKPTYEQYF. In DNA, the CDR3 is TGTGCCATCAGGGAAACAGACAACAAACCAACCTACGAGCAGTACTTC.